The 18 T cell receptor beta chains given below trace back to one sample, sequenced in a study of blood T cell repertoires in COVID-19. The data were produced by immunoSEQ multiplex PCR, yet TCRdb's version contains in-frame clones alone and is incomplete. The table shows some 130,000 clones, with roughly 84% occurring only once. Sequenced material: PBMCs or T cells enriched from blood (not recorded which). The receptors stem from a man in his forties or fifties with acute COVID-19.

The genes are TRBV4-3 and TRBJ2-1, with D possibly TRBD2 on 5 matching bases. The germline CDR1 and CDR2 sequences are LGHNA and YSLEER. This CDR3 has 16 residues. With 0 bases removed from V and 4 bases from J, the gap between germline ends came to 13 bases. This CDR3 reads CASSQEEDFPYNEQFF. In DNA, the CDR3 is TGCGCCAGCAGCCAAGAGGAGGATTTCCCGTACAATGAGCAGTTCTTC.

This rearrangement joins TRBV11-2 to TRBJ1-1, with unresolved D. V gave up 1 base and J gave up 3 bases, with 9 bases separating them. Germline CDR1 is SGHAT and CDR2 is FQNNGV. The CDR3 covers 14 residues. The CDR3 bases are TGTGCCAGCAGCTTAGTGCGGGCGGACACTGAAGCTTTCTTT. It is translated as CASSLVRADTEAFF.

The genes are TRBV9 and TRBJ1-1, with 7 bases lining up with TRBD1. Losses at the gene ends were 2 bases for V and 3 bases for J; bases not matched to a gene: 1. CDR3 length: 13 residues. Per the germline V gene, CDR1 is SGDLS and CDR2 is YYNGEE. For the CDR3, the DNA is TGTGCCAGCAGCGTGACAGGGTACACTGAAGCTTTCTTT. This sequence encodes CASSVTGYTEAFF.

The V gene is TRBV7-9, the J gene TRBJ2-5; a possible D gene is TRBD1 (6 bases). Trimming pared 7 bases from V and 3 bases from J, leaving 15 bases between. CDR1 SEHNR and CDR2 FQNEAQ come from the germline V gene (reference sequence). The CDR3 totals 14 residues. CDR3 in DNA: TGTGCCAGCAACTTCCCGGGACAAGAAGAGACCCAGTACTTC. Translating it yields CASNFPGQEETQYF.

This clone showed up just a few times. The chain recombines TRBV7-9 with TRBJ2-7; D perhaps matches TRBD1 (6 bases). This CDR3 region has 15 residues. Germline V lookup: CDR1 SEHNR, CDR2 FQNEAQ (reference sequence). Deletions cut 4 bases from V and 3 bases from J, with 16 bases between. CDR3 region: CASSSLQGNFYEQYF. The DNA of the CDR3 is TGTGCCAGCAGCTCGCTACAGGGTAACTTCTACGAGCAGTACTTC. Full variable domain (rest looked up from reference TRBV7-9 and TRBJ2-7): DTGVSQNPRHKITKRGQNVTFRCDPISEHNRLYWYRQTLGQGPEFLTYFQNEAQLEKSRLLSDRFSAERPKGSFSTLEIQRTEQGDSAMYLCASSSLQGNFYEQYFGPGTRLTVT.

The chain combines TRBV28 with TRBJ1-1; tentative D call: TRBD1 (5 bases). Germline V CDR1 and CDR2: MDHEN, SYDVKM. The V end lost 8 bases, the J end lost 1 base, and 20 bases lay between the germline ends. CDR3 length equals 16 residues. CDR3 in amino acids: CASQEGTPASNTEAFF. The DNA for the CDR3 is TGTGCCAGCCAGGAGGGGACCCCAGCGTCGAACACTGAAGCTTTCTTT.

This clone appeared a few times. The genes are TRBV4-3 and TRBJ2-2, with 7 bases fitting TRBD1. V gave up 0 bases and J gave up 1 base; unmatched junction bases: 2. The CDR3 runs to 16 residues. From germline, CDR1 is LGHNA and CDR2 YSLEER. The chain's CDR3 is CASSQEDRENTGELFF. CDR3 DNA sequence: TGCGCCAGCAGCCAAGAAGACAGGGAGAACACCGGGGAGCTGTTTTTT.

The chain links TRBV10-3 to TRBJ2-4, with TRBD1 matching 10 bases. CDR3 length: 17 residues. Germline CDR1 reads ENHRY; CDR2 reads SYGVKD. The junction had 16 bases not matched to a gene; V was cut back by 6 bases and J by 8 bases. Here the CDR3 DNA reads TGTGCCATCAGCGAGGGGTTGGGGGACAGGGGATCGGACATTCAGTACTTC. As protein: CAISEGLGDRGSDIQYF.

The rearrangement joins TRBV7-7 to TRBJ2-1; TRBD2 is a possible D gene (5 bases). This CDR3 is built from 13 residues. The germline gives CDR1 SSHAT, CDR2 FNYEAQ (reference sequence). The germline V and J ends were trimmed by 5 bases and 13 bases, with 18 bases remaining between them. The chain's CDR3 is CASSGGPLGEQFF. In nucleotides, the CDR3 is TGTGCCAGCAGCGGTGGGCCACTCGGGGAACAGTTCTTC.

The chain is built from TRBV28 and TRBJ2-1, with TRBD2 matching 11 bases. The CDR3 length is 15 residues. The V gene's germline CDR1 is MDHEN and CDR2 SYDVKM. The V gene end was trimmed by 5 bases and the J gene end by 14 bases; junction bases not matched to a gene: 14. The CDR3 protein is CASSETSGRTRSKFF. Here the CDR3 DNA reads TGTGCCAGCAGTGAAACTAGCGGGAGAACTCGGTCGAAGTTCTTC.

The V and J genes are TRBV5-6 and TRBJ2-1, with 10 bases aligning to TRBD2. The CDR3 runs to 15 residues. Looked up from germline, CDR1 is SGHDT and CDR2 is YYEEEE. With 1 base clipped from V and 10 bases from J, the junction kept 8 bases outside the gene matches. Here the CDR3 DNA reads TGTGCCAGCAGCTTGACCCCGGGACTAGCGTCAGAGCAGTTCTTC. Protein product: CASSLTPGLASEQFF.

This chain links TRBV7-2 with TRBJ1-1; 7 bases fit TRBD1. J was trimmed by 4 bases and V by 5 bases; bases with no gene match: 10. Germline V gives CDR1 SGHTA, CDR2 FQGNSA. The CDR3 contains 15 residues. DNA for the CDR3: TGTGCCAGCAGCCTCGGGACAGCTCAGGGCACTGAAGCTTTCTTT. Translated, it gives CASSLGTAQGTEAFF.

The genes are TRBV29-1 and TRBJ1-1, with D uncertain. V was shortened by 3 bases and J by 4 bases, with 12 bases between the two germline ends. Germline V gives CDR1 SQVTM, CDR2 ANQGSEA. CDR3 size: 13 residues. CDR3 bases: TGCAGCGTTGATGGTCCGGGAGGCACTGAAGCTTTCTTT. Translated, it gives CSVDGPGGTEAFF.

In the case of this clone: The sample carries other DNA sequences with the same CDR3. The genes are TRBV9 and TRBJ1-1, with D unresolved. The V and J ends lost 5 bases and 2 bases respectively, with 10 bases between them. The CDR3 has 13 residues. Looked up from germline, CDR1 is SGDLS and CDR2 is YYNGEE. CDR3 in DNA: TGTGCCAGCAGTTGGGGAGTAAACACTGAAGCTTTCTTT. Translating gives CASSWGVNTEAFF.

The chain joins TRBV3-1 (or the pseudogene TRBV3-2) to TRBJ1-2; perhaps TRBD1 as D (5 bases). V lost 4 bases and J lost 4, with 13 bases in between. Germline CDR1 and CDR2: LGHDT and YNNKEL (reference sequence). The CDR3 has 14 residues. In DNA form, the CDR3 reads TGTGCCAGCAGCCTCGACAGCCGCCTCTATGGCTACACCTTC. Its translation: CASSLDSRLYGYTF.

This rearrangement joins TRBV10-2 to TRBJ2-7; the D is unclear. The V end lost 0 bases, the J end lost 2 bases, and 17 bases lay between the germline ends. Germline V gene data show CDR1 as WSHSY and CDR2 as SAAADI. The CDR3 length is 17 residues. CDR3 nucleotide sequence: TGCGCCAGCAGTGAGTCGATAGTGGGTGGGCCTACCTACGAGCAGTACTTC. It translates to CASSESIVGGPTYEQYF.

This chain uses TRBV2 with TRBJ1-5; D gene ambiguous. V gave up 5 bases and J gave up 3 bases, with 8 bases separating them. CDR3 length equals 13 residues. From germline, CDR1 is SNHLY and CDR2 FYNNEI. CDR3 nucleotides: TGTGCCAGCAGTCCCCAGAACAATCAGCCCCAGCATTTT. Residues: CASSPQNNQPQHF.

The chain recombines TRBV19 with TRBJ1-3, with TRBD1 matching 9 bases. CDR3 size: 17 residues. Germline CDR1 is LNHDA and CDR2 is SQIVND (reference sequence). The V and J ends lost 7 bases and 4 bases, in that order; junction bases with no gene match: 14. CDR3 loop: CASMTSGMDRGGNTIYF. Written as DNA, the CDR3 is TGTGCCAGTATGACCAGCGGGATGGACAGGGGCGGAAACACCATATATTTT.